Detailed here is one TCR beta chain. Autoimmune disease history or systemic immunosuppression barred patients. The sample belongs to a study of OX40 agonist ivuxolimab in advanced cancers. Study as a whole: At 0.01 to 10 mg/kg, ivuxolimab was administered intravenously to patients every 2 weeks.

Sequencing was performed with immunoSEQ multiplex PCR; in TCRdb, only in-frame clones are kept and a portion is missing. The sample shows 90,000 to 100,000 clones, about four fifths of them seen only once. CDR3 length: 16 residues. The ends lost 5 bases at V and 2 bases at J; junction bases unmatched: 6. Germline assignment: CDR1 SGHTA and CDR2 FQGNSA. This material consisted of CD4+ or CD8+ T cells sorted from blood, taken in a trial of the OX40 agonist ivuxolimab. The sequence was collected from an adult with an advanced solid tumor such as melanoma, head and neck, liver or kidney cancer. The chain has TRBV7-2 and TRBJ2-1, with 10 nucleotides matching TRBD2. This CDR3 reads CASSPIAGGPYNEQFF. For the CDR3, the DNA is TGTGCCAGCAGCCCCATAGCGGGAGGTCCCTACAATGAGCAGTTCTTC.